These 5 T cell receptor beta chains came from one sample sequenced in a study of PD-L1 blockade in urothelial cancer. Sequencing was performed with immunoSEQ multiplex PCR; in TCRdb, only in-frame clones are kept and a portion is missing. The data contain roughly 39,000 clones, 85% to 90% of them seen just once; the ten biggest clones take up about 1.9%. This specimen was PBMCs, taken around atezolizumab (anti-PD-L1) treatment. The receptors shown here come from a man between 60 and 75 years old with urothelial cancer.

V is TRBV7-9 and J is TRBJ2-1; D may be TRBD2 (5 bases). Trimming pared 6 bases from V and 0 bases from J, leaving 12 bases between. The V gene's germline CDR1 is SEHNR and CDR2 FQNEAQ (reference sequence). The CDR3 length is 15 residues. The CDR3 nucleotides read TGTGCCAGCAGTCTGAGCGGAAGCTCCTACAATGAGCAGTTCTTC. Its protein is CASSLSGSSYNEQFF.

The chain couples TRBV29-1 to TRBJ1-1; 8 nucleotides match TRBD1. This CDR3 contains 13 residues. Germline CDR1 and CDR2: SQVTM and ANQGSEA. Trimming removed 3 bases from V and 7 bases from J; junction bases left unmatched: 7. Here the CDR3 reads CSVDGQGALEAFF. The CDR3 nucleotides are TGCAGCGTTGACGGACAGGGCGCTCTTGAAGCTTTCTTT.

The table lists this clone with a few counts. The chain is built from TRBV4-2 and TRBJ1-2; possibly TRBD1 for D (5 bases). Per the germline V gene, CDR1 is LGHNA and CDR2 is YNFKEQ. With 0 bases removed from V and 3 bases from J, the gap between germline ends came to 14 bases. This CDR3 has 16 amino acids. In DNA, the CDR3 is TGTGCCAGCAGCCAAGATTCCGGGACTCTCCACTATGGCTACACCTTC. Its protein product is CASSQDSGTLHYGYTF.

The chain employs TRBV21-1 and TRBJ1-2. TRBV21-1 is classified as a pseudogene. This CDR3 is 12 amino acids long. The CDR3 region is CASSNRSGGYTF. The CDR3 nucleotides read TGTGCCAGCAGCAATAGGTCGGGAGGCTACACCTTC.

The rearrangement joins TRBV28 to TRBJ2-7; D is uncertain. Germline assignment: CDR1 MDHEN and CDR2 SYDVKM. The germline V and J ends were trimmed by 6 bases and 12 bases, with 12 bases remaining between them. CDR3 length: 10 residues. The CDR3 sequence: CASSRLIRYF. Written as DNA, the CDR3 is TGTGCCAGCAGCCGACTTATTCGGTACTTC.